This T cell receptor beta chain was sequenced for a study of blood T cells in healthy people across ages. This clonotype is a singleton in its sample. PBMCs numbering at least 6.5 million were isolated per sample. Looked up from germline, CDR1 is SEHNR and CDR2 is FQNEAQ (reference sequence). The CDR3 is 13 residues long. A second PCR, run for about 7 to 11 cycles, used a sample-barcoded 5' primer plus a J-beta primer mix. A template-switch adaptor that had 12 random nucleotides put a tag on each cDNA molecule. TCRdb used MiXCR to reprocess the 5' RACE reads, holding one entry per CDR3 protein. The data show about 780,000 distinct CDR3 sequences, around 45% seen once.

The receptor was derived from a man aged 80 or over in good health. Input material: blood. This rearrangement joins TRBV7-9 to TRBJ2-5, with D uncertain. The J call may be mistaken, given a closer DNA end match to TRBJ2-7. CDR3 DNA: TGTGCCAGCAACGACCAGCCGCAATACGAGCAGTACTTC. It is translated as CASNDQPQYEQYF.